Each of the 25 T cell receptor beta chains below was sequenced from the same sample in a study of blood T cell repertoires in COVID-19. Some clones are missing from TCRdb's copy, which holds only in-frame ones; the method was immunoSEQ multiplex PCR. The data show approximately 140,000 clones, with about 90% seen just once and roughly 4.5% held by the top ten. The sample comprised peripheral blood. These receptors originate from a woman aged 60-75 years with active or convalescent COVID-19.

The chain uses TRBV6-5 and TRBJ1-5, with D possibly matching TRBD1 (6 bases). Looked up from germline, CDR1 is MNHEY and CDR2 is SVGAGI. The CDR3 has 14 residues. Trimming left V 6 bases short and J 4 bases short, with 13 bases between. CDR3 coding DNA: TGTGCCAGCAGATTTGGACAGTCAAATCAGCCCCAGCATTTT. Translation: CASRFGQSNQPQHF.

This rearrangement joins TRBV5-1 to TRBJ1-1; D not certain. V lost 5 bases and J 4 bases, leaving 12 bases between the germline ends. Looked up from germline, CDR1 is SGHRS and CDR2 is YFSETQ. The CDR3 is made up of 13 amino acids. CDR3 DNA: TGCGCCAGCAGGAACCAACCGGGCACTGAAGCTTTCTTT. Protein sequence: CASRNQPGTEAFF.

The chain joins TRBV7-2 to TRBJ1-2, with TRBD1 matching over 9 bases. CDR1 SGHTA and CDR2 FQGNSA come from the germline V gene. Trimming took 2 bases from V and 3 from J; bases not matched to a gene: 1. This CDR3 comprises 14 residues. CDR3 DNA sequence: TGTGCCAGCAGCTTAAGGACAGGGGACTATGGCTACACCTTC. Translation: CASSLRTGDYGYTF. The full variable domain, rest sourced from reference TRBV7-2 and TRBJ1-2, is GAGVSQSPSNKVTEKGKDVELRCDPISGHTALYWYRQSLGQGLEFLIYFQGNSAPDKSGLPSDRFSAERTGGSVSTLTIQRTQQEDSAVYLCASSLRTGDYGYTFGSGTRLTVV.

A remark on this clone: Mismatch with germline at one junction end may stem from a read error. V gene TRBV7-2 combines with J gene TRBJ2-7; 7 bases line up with TRBD2. The length of the CDR3 is 16 residues. CDR1 and CDR2 (germline): SGHTA, FQGNSA. This CDR3 is CASSPSSERGTYEQYF. CDR3 coding DNA: TGCGCCAGCAGCCCATCGAGCGAGCGGGGCACCTACGAGCAGTACTTC.

The chain combines TRBV6-2 or TRBV6-3 with TRBJ1-1; D not certain. Per germline, CDR1 MNHEY and CDR2 SVGEGT. This CDR3 region has 18 residues. V gave up 0 bases and J gave up 0 bases, with 17 bases separating them. The CDR3 DNA follows: TGTGCCAGCAGTTACTCGAGGGAAGTAAGTTCTTTGAACACTGAAGCTTTCTTT. It translates to CASSYSREVSSLNTEAFF.

V gene TRBV3-1 (or the pseudogene TRBV3-2) combines with J gene TRBJ1-2; D might be TRBD1 (5 bases). The CDR3 is 16 residues long. Germline loops: CDR1 LGHDT, CDR2 YNNKEL (reference sequence). With 3 bases removed from V and 0 bases from J, the gap between germline ends came to 14 bases. CDR3 sequence: CASSHSRGGTNYGYTF. The DNA for the CDR3 is TGTGCCAGCAGCCACTCGAGGGGAGGGACTAACTATGGCTACACCTTC.

The gene calls are TRBV3-1 (or the pseudogene TRBV3-2) and TRBJ1-2, with 12 bases lining up with TRBD1. The V gene's germline CDR1 is LGHDT and CDR2 YNNKEL (reference sequence). V lost 1 base and J lost 0; bases outside the gene matches: 18. The CDR3 spans 22 residues. DNA for the CDR3: TGTGCCAGCAGCCAAGGAGTAGGGGACAGGGGGCTTATCAAGTCCCCTAACTATGGCTACACCTTC. It specifies CASSQGVGDRGLIKSPNYGYTF.

The chain links TRBV5-6 to TRBJ1-2; 8 nucleotides line up with TRBD1. This CDR3 has 13 residues. The V gene end was trimmed by 5 bases and the J gene end by 4 bases; junction bases not matched to a gene: 4. Germline V gene sequence: CDR1 SGHDT, CDR2 YYEEEE. CDR3 loop: CASRLGQVYGYTF. The CDR3 bases are TGTGCCAGCAGACTGGGACAGGTCTATGGCTACACCTTC.

The V call is TRBV6-5, the J call TRBJ2-1, with 11 bases identical to TRBD1. V was clipped by 4 bases and J by 8 bases; unmatched bases: 7. The germline gives CDR1 MNHEY, CDR2 SVGAGI. This CDR3 has 15 residues. The CDR3 reads CASSFGQGAGDEQFF. CDR3 coding DNA: TGTGCCAGCAGTTTTGGACAGGGGGCGGGAGATGAGCAGTTCTTC.

The J gene is TRBJ1-6, the V gene TRBV6-6; D call uncertain. The CDR3 sequence is 19 residues long. Deletions cut 6 bases from V and 7 bases from J, with 28 bases between. Germline assignment: CDR1 MNHNY and CDR2 SVGAGI (reference sequence). This CDR3 is CASRRISPRGRQINSPLHF. The CDR3 DNA follows: TGTGCCAGCAGACGAATATCCCCACGGGGTAGGCAGATCAATTCACCCCTCCACTTT.

V is TRBV20-1 and J is TRBJ1-2; D is uncertain. From germline, CDR1 is DFQATT and CDR2 SNEGSKA (reference sequence). The CDR3 extends over 11 amino acids. The CDR3 sequence is CSVEANYGYTF. The CDR3 DNA reads as TGCAGCGTAGAGGCTAACTATGGCTACACCTTC.

This chain links TRBV11-2 with TRBJ1-2; maybe TRBD1 (6 bases). Trimming cost V 4 bases and J 6 bases, with 18 bases left between them. CDR3 size: 15 residues. CDR1 is SGHAT and CDR2 is FQNNGV in the germline V gene. The CDR3 DNA is TGTGCCAGCAGCTCGAGCGCTCCTACAGGGAATGGCTACACCTTC. As protein: CASSSSAPTGNGYTF.

This chain uses TRBV2 with TRBJ1-2; TRBD1 might be the D (5 bases). This CDR3 region has 12 residues. Germline V gene lookup returns CDR1 SNHLY and CDR2 FYNNEI. V lost 7 bases and J 6 bases, leaving 12 bases between the germline ends. CDR3 loop: CASIGAGNGYTF. The DNA for the CDR3 is TGTGCCAGCATTGGTGCAGGGAATGGCTACACCTTC.

This rearrangement joins TRBV3-1 (or the pseudogene TRBV3-2) to TRBJ2-2; TRBD2 aligns across 16 bases. The V and J ends lost 3 bases and 2 bases, in that order; junction bases with no gene match: 3. CDR3 size: 18 residues. The germline V gene encodes CDR1 LGHDT and CDR2 YNNKEL (reference sequence). Here the CDR3 reads CASSQGLAGGPNTGELFF. The CDR3 DNA follows: TGTGCCAGCAGCCAGGGACTAGCGGGGGGGCCAAACACCGGGGAGCTGTTTTTT.

V gene TRBV7-2 combines with J gene TRBJ2-7; weak D call: TRBD2 (6 bases). The CDR3 length is 14 residues. CDR1 is SGHTA, CDR2 FQGNSA, per germline. V gave up 5 bases and J gave up 4 bases, with 15 bases separating them. CDR3 in DNA: TGTGCCAGCAGCACAGAATGGAGCGGGTACGAGCAGTACTTC. As protein: CASSTEWSGYEQYF. Full variable domain (rest looked up from reference TRBV7-2 and TRBJ2-7): GAGVSQSPSNKVTEKGKDVELRCDPISGHTALYWYRQSLGQGLEFLIYFQGNSAPDKSGLPSDRFSAERTGGSVSTLTIQRTQQEDSAVYLCASSTEWSGYEQYFGPGTRLTVT.

V usage is TRBV9 and J usage is TRBJ1-2; D is undetermined. The CDR3 consists of 14 residues. CDR1 and CDR2 (germline): SGDLS, YYNGEE. Trimming left V 1 base short and J 3 bases short, with 10 bases between. The CDR3 nucleotides read TGTGCCAGCAGCGTATACGAGGAATACTATGGCTACACCTTC. Translating it yields CASSVYEEYYGYTF.

The chain is built from TRBV18 and TRBJ2-5; 15 bases match TRBD2. Germline V lookup: CDR1 KGHSH, CDR2 LQKENI. This CDR3 contains 17 residues. V trimming: 6 bases; J trimming: 3 bases; junction bases outside the gene matches: 8. CDR3 DNA: TGTGCCAGCTCGCCGGGACTAGCGGGGGGTCTTAAAGAGACCCAGTACTTC. Translating gives CASSPGLAGGLKETQYF.

The chain uses TRBV19 and TRBJ1-5; 8 nucleotides match TRBD1. The V gene end was trimmed by 6 bases and the J gene end by 5 bases; junction bases not matched to a gene: 6. The CDR3 has 14 residues. The germline V gene encodes CDR1 LNHDA and CDR2 SQIVND (reference sequence). The CDR3 DNA is TGTGCCAGTAGCGGACAGGGAGGGGATCAGCCCCAGCATTTT. It yields the protein CASSGQGGDQPQHF.

V gene TRBV12-3 or TRBV12-4 combines with J gene TRBJ1-5; 10 bases fit TRBD1. The trim removed 7 bases at V and 11 bases at J, leaving 8 bases unmatched. CDR3 length: 13 residues. The chain's CDR3 is CASNGQGGGSQHF. In nucleotides, the CDR3 is TGTGCCAGCAATGGACAGGGGGGAGGGTCCCAGCATTTT.

This chain links TRBV16 with TRBJ2-2, with a possible D match to TRBD1 (5 bases). The V and J ends lost 1 base and 12 bases respectively, with 15 bases between them. This CDR3 has 14 amino acids. Germline-derived CDR1 and CDR2 are KGHSY and FQNENV. The CDR3 is CASSQWGEVSQLFF. The CDR3 bases are TGTGCCAGCAGCCAATGGGGCGAGGTCTCACAGCTGTTTTTT. Variable domain in full (rest from reference TRBV16 and TRBJ2-2): GEEVAQTPKHLVRGEGQKAKLYCAPIKGHSYVFWYQQVLKNEFKFLISFQNENVFDETGMPKERFSAKCLPNSPCSLEIQATKLEDSAVYFCASSQWGEVSQLFFGEGSRLTVL.

CDR3 DNA sequence: TGTGCCAGCTCACCGGGTCGGACAGTTGAGCAGTTCTTC. This gives the protein CASSPGRTVEQFF. This chain connects TRBV18 to TRBJ2-1; a weak D match, TRBD1 (6 bases). Looked up from germline, CDR1 is KGHSH and CDR2 is LQKENI. V lost 3 bases to trimming and J lost 9 bases, with 12 bases between them. The CDR3 runs 13 residues.

The chain joins TRBV6-2 or TRBV6-3 to TRBJ1-2; D is perhaps TRBD1 (5 bases). This CDR3 is built from 14 residues. Germline V CDR1 and CDR2: MNHEY, SVGEGT. Trimming removed 4 bases from V and 6 bases from J, with 15 bases in between. The CDR3 nucleotides are TGTGCCAGCAGTTCGCAGGGTTTTCTAAATGGCTACACCTTC. It translates to CASSSQGFLNGYTF.

The chain joins TRBV15 to TRBJ2-1; 11 bases line up with TRBD2. The germline V gene encodes CDR1 LNHNV and CDR2 YYDKDF (reference sequence). With 3 bases clipped from V and 10 bases from J, the junction kept 5 bases outside the gene matches. CDR3 length: 14 residues. In DNA form, the CDR3 reads TGTGCCACCAGCAGCCTAGGGACTAGCGGAGAGCAGTTCTTC. It specifies CATSSLGTSGEQFF.

This clone showed up just a few times. The chain couples TRBV10-3 to TRBJ1-4, with a possible D match to TRBD1 (6 bases). The V gene's germline CDR1 is ENHRY and CDR2 SYGVKD. This CDR3 has 13 residues. Deletions cut 6 bases from V and 5 bases from J, with 10 bases between. Here the CDR3 reads CAIRGRGNEKLFF. The CDR3 nucleotides are TGTGCCATCAGGGGCAGGGGAAATGAAAAACTGTTTTTT.

The chain recombines TRBV5-8 with TRBJ2-3; TRBD2 aligns across 8 bases. Trimming cost V 4 bases and J 1 base; bases outside gene matches: 8. The CDR3 loop spans 16 amino acids. Germline CDR1 reads SGHTS; CDR2 reads YDEGEE. The CDR3: CASSGFSGGGTDTQYF. Written as DNA, the CDR3 is TGTGCCAGCAGCGGCTTTTCGGGGGGGGGCACAGATACGCAGTATTTT.